Shown below are 24 T cell receptor beta chains from a single sample sequenced in a study of regulatory T cells in long-lasting Graves disease. Through Arm-PCR of CDR3 regions and iRepertoire HTBI primers, TCR beta libraries were built. One entry per CDR3 protein, called by TCRdb with MiXCR from the multiplex PCR reads. Of under 800,000 distinct CDR3 sequences in the sample, roughly 16% were seen once. As for time point: newly diagnosed GD, antithyroid drugs for less than 3 months. TCR sequences were obtained from RNA taken from PBMCs. This sample also appeared in a second study, on T cells in Graves' hyperthyroidism and ophthalmopathy.

This specimen was peripheral blood mononuclear cells (PBMCs), taken at new diagnosis, from a patient treated with antithyroid drugs. The origin of the receptors is a woman younger than 45 with Graves disease.

This clonotype turned up a few times. The chain couples TRBV28 to TRBJ2-5; no clear D gene. Germline V gene sequence: CDR1 MDHEN, CDR2 SYDVKM. The germline V and J ends were trimmed by 8 bases and 5 bases, with 12 bases remaining between them. The CDR3 contains 12 residues. CDR3 sequence reads: CASQSATETQYF. The CDR3 region has the DNA TGTGCCAGCCAGAGCGCCACGGAGACCCAGTACTTC.

There are a few counts of this clonotype. A read error may produce the germline difference seen at one junction end. This sequence joins TRBV30 and TRBJ1-6; possible D gene TRBD1, 5 bases. In germline, CDR1 is GTSNPN, CDR2 SVGIG (reference sequence). The CDR3 sequence is 13 residues long. The CDR3 DNA reads as TGTGCCGGGAGTGGGGCCCCGAATTCACCCCTCCACTTT. Translating gives CAGSGAPNSPLHF.

This clonotype has just a few counts. Given a much more abundant clone one base away, this may be a read error. This chain links TRBV2 with TRBJ2-7; D is unresolved. CDR1 and CDR2 (germline): SNHLY, FYNNEI. This CDR3 is built from 10 residues. The CDR3 bases are TGTGCCAGCAGTGGGAACGAGCGGTACTTC. It translates to CASSGNERYF.

Notes on this clonotype: A much larger clonotype is one base distant, so this may be a read error. The genes are TRBV7-3 and TRBJ2-1; 8 bases align to TRBD2. Germline V CDR1 and CDR2: SGHTA, FQGTGA. There are 15 residues in the CDR3. CDR3 coding DNA: TGTGCCAGCAGCTCCAGACTAAGCGGGAGAAATGAGCAGCTCTTC. It specifies CASSSRLSGRNEQLF.

In the case of this clonotype: The junction and the germline gene differ at one end; a read error may be behind it. This chain connects TRBV12-3 or TRBV12-4 to TRBJ1-1; D possibly corresponds to TRBD1 (5 bases). The CDR3 loop spans 14 amino acids. The CDR3 DNA reads as TGTGCCAGCGGTTTTGAGGCGGGGCCATCTGAAGCTTTCTTT. As protein: CASGFEAGPSEAFF.

At least ten counts were recorded for this clonotype. The V gene is TRBV28, the J gene TRBJ2-5; D gene unclear. V lost 4 bases and J lost 3, with 9 bases in between. Germline assignment: CDR1 MDHEN and CDR2 SYDVKM. The CDR3 is 13 residues long. The CDR3 DNA reads as TGTGCCAGCAGTTCTCCGGCAAAAGAGACCCAGTACTTC. The encoded protein is CASSSPAKETQYF. The full variable domain, completed using reference TRBV28 and TRBJ2-5, is DVKVTQSSRYLVKRTGEKVFLECVQDMDHENMFWYRQDPGLGLRLIYFSYDVKMKEKGDIPEGYSVSREKKERFSLILESASTNQTSMYLCASSSPAKETQYFGPGTRLLVL.

This sequence joins TRBV7-6 and TRBJ2-2; unclear D gene. The CDR3 is made up of 16 amino acids. Germline CDR1 is SGHVS and CDR2 is FNYEAQ. V was trimmed by 5 bases and J by 0 bases, leaving 13 bases between them. CDR3 nucleotide sequence: TGTGCCAGCAGCCCTATACCCGCCTCGAACACCGGGGAGCTGTTTTTT. Translation gives CASSPIPASNTGELFF.

This sequence joins TRBV18 and TRBJ2-3; maybe TRBD1 (6 bases). Trimming cost V 6 bases and J 4 bases, with 17 bases left between them. This CDR3 is 15 amino acids long. From germline, CDR1 is KGHSH and CDR2 LQKENI. The CDR3 spells CASSLRRGKADTQYF. CDR3 sequence (DNA): TGTGCCAGCTCCCTCCGAAGGGGGAAAGCAGATACGCAGTATTTT.

This clonotype was counted between two and nine times. This chain uses TRBV10-3 with TRBJ2-1, with no clear D. Trimming removed 3 bases from V and 7 bases from J, with 4 bases in between. The CDR3 is 11 amino acids. Per germline, CDR1 ENHRY and CDR2 SYGVKD. Written as DNA, the CDR3 is TGTGCCATCAGTGATGATAATGAGCAGTTCTTC. Encoded protein: CAISDDNEQFF.

This clonotype appeared a few times. The gene calls are TRBV10-3 and TRBJ2-1, with D possibly being TRBD1 (6 bases). The germline V gene has CDR1 ENHRY and CDR2 SYGVKD. Trimming cost V 9 bases and J 5 bases, with 11 bases left between them. The CDR3 totals 12 residues. The CDR3 reads CAMKAGDNEQFF. In nucleotides, the CDR3 is TGTGCCATGAAGGCAGGGGACAATGAGCAGTTCTTC.

This clonotype was observed a few times. The chain is built from TRBV19 and TRBJ2-2; 9 bases match TRBD2. Germline-derived CDR1 and CDR2 are LNHDA and SQIVND (reference sequence). The trim removed 8 bases at V and 7 bases at J, leaving 8 bases unmatched. The CDR3 loop spans 14 amino acids. The CDR3 is CASGLAGDLGELFF. DNA for the CDR3: TGTGCCAGTGGATTAGCGGGAGATCTCGGGGAGCTGTTTTTT.

The V gene is TRBV27, the J gene TRBJ2-2; D remains ambiguous. Germline CDR1 MNHEY, CDR2 SMNVEV (reference sequence). Trimming cost V 1 base and J 2 bases, with 11 bases left between them. This CDR3 is built from 16 residues. This CDR3 is CASSLWAYGNTGELFF. In nucleotides, the CDR3 is TGTGCCAGCAGTTTATGGGCTTACGGTAACACCGGGGAGCTGTTTTTT.

This clonotype was detected many times. CDR3 in amino acids: CASSFRGQSLNTEAFF. CDR3 in DNA: TGTGCCAGCAGTTTCAGGGGTCAATCCCTGAACACTGAAGCTTTCTTT. V and J are TRBV12-3 or TRBV12-4 and TRBJ1-1; D might be TRBD1 (6 bases). V dropped 3 bases and J dropped 0 bases, with 14 bases sitting between them. The CDR3 runs 16 residues.

This clonotype showed up many times. The chain couples TRBV28 to TRBJ1-3; D is unresolved. V lost 2 bases, J lost 0 bases, and 8 bases lay in between. Germline CDR1 and CDR2: MDHEN and SYDVKM. CDR3 length: 15 amino acids. The CDR3 here is CASSLAGFSGNTIYF. CDR3 DNA: TGTGCCAGCAGTTTAGCGGGATTCTCTGGAAACACCATATATTTT.

This clonotype appeared a few times. The chain links TRBV5-1 to TRBJ2-2, with D perhaps being TRBD1 or TRBD2 (8 bases each). The CDR3 sequence is 15 residues long. Trimming pared 4 bases from V and 7 bases from J, leaving 17 bases between. The V gene's germline CDR1 is SGHRS and CDR2 YFSETQ. The CDR3 reads CASSPRTGTSGELFF. The DNA of the CDR3 is TGCGCCAGCAGCCCAAGGACAGGGACTAGCGGGGAGCTGTTTTTT.

The sample holds a few counts of this clonotype. This sequence joins TRBV28 and TRBJ2-6; maybe TRBD2 (6 bases). Germline V gene sequence: CDR1 MDHEN, CDR2 SYDVKM. The CDR3 is 13 residues long. V was pared by 11 bases and J by 2 bases, with 10 bases between. In DNA form, the CDR3 reads TGTGCCGAGCAGCGGGCTGGGGCCAACGTCCTGACTTTC. It codes for CAEQRAGANVLTF.

This clonotype was counted at least ten times. This chain connects TRBV28 to TRBJ1-2; no clear D. The V gene's germline CDR1 is MDHEN and CDR2 SYDVKM. The CDR3 loop spans 12 amino acids. V dropped 7 bases and J dropped 0 bases, with 6 bases sitting between them. DNA for the CDR3: TGTGCCAGCAAGCAATCTAACTATGGCTACACCTTC. This translates into CASKQSNYGYTF.

The chain has TRBV30 and TRBJ1-1; 7 bases fit TRBD1. Germline values: CDR1 GTSNPN, CDR2 SVGIG (reference sequence). The CDR3 sequence is 15 residues long. V was pared by 0 bases and J by 5 bases, with 9 bases of the junction left unmatched. Written as DNA, the CDR3 is TGTGCCTGGAGTGTGGCGCCAGGGGGGGAAACTGAAGCTTTCTTT. Translating gives CAWSVAPGGETEAFF.

There are a few counts of this clonotype. The CDR3 region has the DNA TGTGCCAGCAGTTACGTAAGCGGGAGCAATGAGCAGTTCTTC. It encodes CASSYVSGSNEQFF. This chain uses TRBV6-5 with TRBJ2-1; 8 bases line up with TRBD2. The length of the CDR3 is 14 residues. The J segment lost 6 bases and the V segment lost 2 bases, leaving 3 bases of the junction unmatched. Germline values: CDR1 MNHEY, CDR2 SVGAGI.

This sequence joins TRBV12-5 and TRBJ2-6; D is unclear. CDR3 length: 16 residues. Looked up from germline, CDR1 is LGHNT and CDR2 is FRNRAP. V lost 1 base and J 3 bases, leaving 10 bases between the germline ends. The chain's CDR3 is CASGLDTGGGANVLTF. The CDR3 DNA reads TGTGCTAGTGGTTTGGACACCGGCGGTGGGGCCAACGTCCTGACTTTC.

This clonotype was detected only a few times. The chain carries TRBV12-3 or TRBV12-4 and TRBJ2-2, with TRBD1 matching over 10 bases. V shed 4 bases, J shed 7 bases, and the junction held 12 bases outside the gene matches. This CDR3 comprises 17 residues. For the CDR3, the DNA is TGTGCCAGCAGTTCCCCTCGGACAGGGGGAAGAGTCGGGGAGCTGTTTTTT. Amino acid sequence: CASSSPRTGGRVGELFF.

This clonotype was counted only a few times. It is likely a read error, because the conserved phenylalanine at the end of the CDR3 is missing. V is TRBV27 and J is TRBJ2-2; D ambiguous. Germline values: CDR1 MNHEY, CDR2 SMNVEV (reference sequence). Trimming took 4 bases from V and 2 from J, leaving 5 bases between them. This CDR3 has 13 amino acids. In nucleotides, the CDR3 is TGTGCCAGCAGTTCCTTTAACACCGGGGAGCTGTTTTCT. It codes for CASSSFNTGELFS.

DNA of the CDR3: TGCAGTGCTAGAGCTGAGACTAGCGGGAGACGGGATGAGCAGTTCTTC. Protein: CSARAETSGRRDEQFF. The chain has TRBV20-1 and TRBJ2-1; 12 bases are shared with TRBD2. Trimming removed 1 base from V and 8 bases from J; junction bases left unmatched: 9. CDR1 DFQATT and CDR2 SNEGSKA come from the germline V gene (reference sequence). CDR3 length equals 16 residues.

V is TRBV18 and J is TRBJ2-5; D not resolved. The CDR3 covers 13 residues. V was trimmed by 3 bases and J by 1 base, leaving 6 bases between them. The germline gives CDR1 KGHSH, CDR2 LQKENI. The CDR3 DNA reads as TGTGCCAGCTCACCCGACCCCCAAGAGACCCAGTACTTC. Its protein is CASSPDPQETQYF.